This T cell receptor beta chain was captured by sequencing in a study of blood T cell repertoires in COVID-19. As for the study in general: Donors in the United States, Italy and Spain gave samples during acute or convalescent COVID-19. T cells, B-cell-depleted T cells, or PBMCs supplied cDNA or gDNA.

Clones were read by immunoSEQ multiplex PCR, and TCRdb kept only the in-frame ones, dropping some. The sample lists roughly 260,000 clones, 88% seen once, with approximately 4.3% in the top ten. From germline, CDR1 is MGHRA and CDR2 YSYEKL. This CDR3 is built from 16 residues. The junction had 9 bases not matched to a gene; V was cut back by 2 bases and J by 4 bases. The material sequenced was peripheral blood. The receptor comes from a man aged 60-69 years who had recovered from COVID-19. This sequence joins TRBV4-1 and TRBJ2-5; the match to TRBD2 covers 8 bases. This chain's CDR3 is CASSQLAGHWGETQYF. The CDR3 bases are TGCGCCAGCAGCCAACTAGCGGGTCATTGGGGAGAGACCCAGTACTTC.